Presented here are 20 T cell receptor beta chains from one specimen sequenced in a study of shared clonotypes between healthy human individuals (dated by TCRdb to the early 2020s). Libraries were made using the immunoSEQ multiplex PCR assay. Not all clones reach the TCRdb copy of this immuneACCESS table, which keeps in-frame sequences only. Checked studies attribute under half of the gap to unresolved V genes and leave the rest unexplained. This sample holds roughly 2.5 million clones; around nine tenths were observed only once. The ten largest clonotypes hold 0.14% of the sample. Sequencing input: naive CD4+ T cells sorted from blood. The sample's cell subset or site label, decoded: CD45RA+ positively selected. The receptor source for this set is a man aged 18 to 30 in good health.

The V call is TRBV6-6, the J call TRBJ2-6; D gene unclear. Trimming removed 6 bases from V and 4 bases from J, with 10 bases in between. From germline, CDR1 is MNHNY and CDR2 SVGAGI (reference sequence). The length of the CDR3 is 14 residues. The CDR3, as DNA: TGTGCCAGCAGCCTCACCGGGGGGGCCAACGTCCTGACTTTC. Its translation is CASSLTGGANVLTF.

This chain uses TRBV5-4 with TRBJ2-1; D remains unclear. Deletions cut 2 bases from V and 8 bases from J, with 8 bases between. CDR1 and CDR2 (germline): SGHNT, YYREEE (reference sequence). The length of the CDR3 is 12 residues. CDR3 loop: CASSFTDDEQFF. The CDR3 nucleotides are TGTGCCAGCAGCTTCACCGACGATGAGCAGTTCTTC.

In this sample, this clone turned up once. The chain uses TRBV27 and TRBJ1-1; the match to TRBD1 covers 10 bases. V was clipped by 5 bases and J by 3 bases; unmatched bases: 3. CDR1 is MNHEY, CDR2 SMNVEV, per germline (reference sequence). The CDR3 loop spans 14 amino acids. Written as DNA, the CDR3 is TGTGCCAGCAGTGGGACAGGGGCACACACTGAAGCTTTCTTT. Translation gives CASSGTGAHTEAFF.

CDR3 bases: TGTGCCAGCAGTGACCCAGGACAGCCTTACAATGAGCAGTTCTTC. Translation: CASSDPGQPYNEQFF. V is TRBV25-1 and J is TRBJ2-1, with D perhaps TRBD1 (6 bases). CDR1 MGHDK and CDR2 SYGVNS come from the germline V gene. The CDR3 consists of 15 residues. Trimming removed 3 bases from V and 4 bases from J, with 13 bases in between.

CDR3 loop: CASARDRGSDEQFF. The CDR3 bases are TGCGCCTCTGCCCGGGACAGGGGGTCGGATGAGCAGTTCTTC. The chain is built from TRBV4-1 and TRBJ2-1; TRBD1 matches at 11 bases. The V segment lost 11 bases and the J segment 8 bases; nucleotides outside the gene matches: 11. CDR1 is MGHRA and CDR2 is YSYEKL in the germline V gene. This CDR3 is built from 14 residues.

This clone was observed once. This sequence joins TRBV7-9 and TRBJ2-5; D possibly corresponds to TRBD2 (6 bases). CDR1 SEHNR and CDR2 FQNEAQ come from the germline V gene (reference sequence). The V end lost 5 bases, the J end lost 2 bases, and 18 bases lay between the germline ends. The CDR3 spans 16 residues. The CDR3 loop reads CASSPREGRGQETQYF. CDR3 nucleotide sequence: TGTGCCAGCAGCCCCCGTGAGGGGCGGGGACAAGAGACCCAGTACTTC.

V is TRBV5-1 and J is TRBJ2-7; D is uncertain. Trimming took 5 bases from V and 0 from J, leaving 6 bases between them. In germline, CDR1 is SGHRS, CDR2 YFSETQ. The CDR3 contains 12 residues. CDR3 region: CASRGVSYEQYF. CDR3 nucleotide sequence: TGCGCCAGCAGGGGCGTCTCCTACGAGCAGTACTTC.

The genes are TRBV5-1 and TRBJ2-3, with 9 nucleotides matching TRBD1. The V gene end was trimmed by 0 bases and the J gene end by 1 base; junction bases not matched to a gene: 3. From germline, CDR1 is SGHRS and CDR2 YFSETQ. The CDR3 is made up of 16 amino acids. CDR3 sequence: CASSLGTGAGTDTQYF. The CDR3 nucleotides are TGCGCCAGCAGCTTGGGGACAGGGGCGGGCACAGATACGCAGTATTTT.

V usage is TRBV30 and J usage is TRBJ2-5; 7 bases are shared with TRBD1. Germline assignment: CDR1 GTSNPN and CDR2 SVGIG (reference sequence). CDR3 length: 13 residues. With 3 bases clipped from V and 4 bases from J, the junction kept 5 bases outside the gene matches. The CDR3: CAWRTDRVETQYF. The DNA of the CDR3 is TGTGCCTGGAGAACCGACAGGGTAGAGACCCAGTACTTC.

With respect to this clone: Compared with germline, one end of the junction differs, possibly owing to a read error. The chain carries TRBV20-1 and TRBJ1-2, with D hard to call. The CDR3 runs to 11 residues. The germline CDR1 and CDR2 sequences are DFQATT and SNEGSKA (reference sequence). DNA for the CDR3: TGCAGTGCTAGGTCGGACGTAAACGAGCGCTTC. Protein: CSARSDVNERF.

This clone appeared a single time. V usage is TRBV10-3 and J usage is TRBJ2-5; D tentatively reads TRBD1 or TRBD2 (5 bases each). The last part of the DNA fits TRBJ2-7 better; the J call may be wrong. The CDR3 has 13 amino acids. Germline values: CDR1 ENHRY, CDR2 SYGVKD. The chain's CDR3 is CAISSGLSYEQYF. DNA for the CDR3: TGTGCCATCAGTTCGGGGCTCTCCTACGAGCAGTACTTC.

The chain uses TRBV9 and TRBJ2-3; 13 bases are a match to TRBD2. Per germline, CDR1 SGDLS and CDR2 YYNGEE. CDR3 size: 16 residues. Trimming at V came to 4 bases and at J to 9 bases, leaving 11 bases not matched to a gene. In DNA, the CDR3 is TGTGCCAGCAGCCCTACTAGCGGGGGGGCAGCCCTCACGCAGTATTTT. Its translation: CASSPTSGGAALTQYF.

The rearrangement uses TRBV9 and TRBJ2-2; D ambiguous. Germline-derived CDR1 and CDR2 are SGDLS and YYNGEE. Trimming cost V 3 bases and J 7 bases, with 10 bases left between them. The CDR3 is 13 amino acids. CDR3 in DNA: TGTGCCAGCAGCGACGGACGAGGCGGGGAGCTGTTTTTT. This gives the protein CASSDGRGGELFF. Full variable domain (rest looked up from reference TRBV9 and TRBJ2-2): DSGVTQTPKHLITATGQRVTLRCSPRSGDLSVYWYQQSLDQGLQFLIQYYNGEERAKGNILERFSAQQFPDLHSELNLSSLELGDSALYFCASSDGRGGELFFGEGSRLTVL.

The rearrangement joins TRBV7-9 to TRBJ2-7; D is undetermined. This CDR3 is built from 12 residues. Germline assignment: CDR1 SEHNR and CDR2 FQNEAQ (reference sequence). Trimming took off 0 bases at V and 5 bases at J, with 5 bases between the two ends. CDR3 DNA: TGTGCCAGCAGCTTAGCGAGCGACGAGCAGTACTTC. This translates into CASSLASDEQYF. Supplemented by reference TRBV7-9 and TRBJ2-7, the full variable domain reads DTGVSQNPRHKITKRGQNVTFRCDPISEHNRLYWYRQTLGQGPEFLTYFQNEAQLEKSRLLSDRFSAERPKGSFSTLEIQRTEQGDSAMYLCASSLASDEQYFGPGTRLTVT.

CDR3 nucleotides: TGTGCCAGCAGGAGCCACCGGGACAGGCGTCCAAAGCCCCAGCATTTT. This translates into CASRSHRDRRPKPQHF. The V call is TRBV6-4, the J call TRBJ1-5, with 8 bases fitting TRBD1. The CDR3 has 16 residues. Trimming at V came to 6 bases and at J to 8 bases, leaving 15 bases not matched to a gene. Germline values: CDR1 MRHNA, CDR2 SNTAGT.

V usage is TRBV4-3 and J usage is TRBJ1-2, with a tentative D call TRBD1 (5 bases). CDR1 is LGHNA and CDR2 is YSLEER in the germline V gene. V dropped 1 base and J dropped 6 bases, with 18 bases sitting between them. CDR3 length equals 16 residues. The CDR3 region has the DNA TGCGCCAGCAGCCAAGGTTATTCAGGGCCTCGTCATGGCTACACCTTC. This codes for CASSQGYSGPRHGYTF.

CDR3 loop: CASSLTGTDYEQYF. Here the CDR3 DNA reads TGTGCCAGCAGCTTAACCGGGACAGACTACGAGCAGTACTTC. The chain links TRBV11-2 to TRBJ2-7; 7 bases agree with TRBD1. Trimming took 2 bases from V and 3 from J; bases not matched to a gene: 4. The length of the CDR3 is 14 residues. CDR1 and CDR2 from the germline V gene are SGHAT and FQNNGV. Full variable domain (rest looked up from reference TRBV11-2 and TRBJ2-7): EAGVAQSPRYKIIEKRQSVAFWCNPISGHATLYWYQQILGQGPKLLIQFQNNGVVDDSQLPKDRFSAERLKGVDSTLKIQPAKLEDSAVYLCASSLTGTDYEQYFGPGTRLTVT.

The chain uses TRBV19 and TRBJ2-2; 11 bases are a match to TRBD2. Germline CDR1 LNHDA, CDR2 SQIVND (reference sequence). With V trimmed by 7 bases and J by 1 base, 2 bases remained unmatched. This CDR3 comprises 15 residues. Written as DNA, the CDR3 is TGTGCCAGTATAGCGGGGGGGCGGAACACCGGGGAGCTGTTTTTT. Translation: CASIAGGRNTGELFF. Full variable domain (rest looked up from reference TRBV19 and TRBJ2-2): DGGITQSPKYLFRKEGQNVTLSCEQNLNHDAMYWYRQDPGQGLRLIYYSQIVNDFQKGDIAEGYSVSREKKESFPLTVTSAQKNPTAFYLCASIAGGRNTGELFFGEGSRLTVL.

The chain uses TRBV7-9 and TRBJ2-5; D remains unclear. Germline V gives CDR1 SEHNR, CDR2 FQNEAQ (reference sequence). The CDR3 loop spans 16 amino acids. V lost 1 base and J 5 bases, leaving 17 bases between the germline ends. CDR3 DNA sequence: TGTGCCAGCAGCTTAGTTTTAGCCTTACTACGGGAGACCCAGTACTTC. Translation: CASSLVLALLRETQYF.

The J gene is TRBJ1-5, the V gene TRBV19, with 7 bases that match TRBD1. After removal of 6 bases from V and 4 bases from J, the junction contained 6 bases not matched to a gene. The CDR3 is 14 residues long. Germline CDR1 and CDR2: LNHDA and SQIVND (reference sequence). CDR3 region: CASSEGQSNQPQHF. In DNA, the CDR3 is TGTGCCAGTAGCGAGGGACAGTCTAATCAGCCCCAGCATTTT.